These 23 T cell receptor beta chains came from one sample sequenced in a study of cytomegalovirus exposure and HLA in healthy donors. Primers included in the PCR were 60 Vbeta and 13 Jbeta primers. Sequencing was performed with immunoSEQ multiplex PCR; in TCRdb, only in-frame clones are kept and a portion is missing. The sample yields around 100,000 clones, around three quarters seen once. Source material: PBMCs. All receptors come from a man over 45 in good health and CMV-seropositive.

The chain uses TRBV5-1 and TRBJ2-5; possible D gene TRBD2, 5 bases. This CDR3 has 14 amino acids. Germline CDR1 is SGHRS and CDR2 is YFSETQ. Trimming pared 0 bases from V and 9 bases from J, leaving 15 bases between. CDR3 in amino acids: CASSLEYGVAAQYF. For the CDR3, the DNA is TGCGCCAGCAGCTTGGAGTACGGGGTCGCGGCCCAGTACTTC.

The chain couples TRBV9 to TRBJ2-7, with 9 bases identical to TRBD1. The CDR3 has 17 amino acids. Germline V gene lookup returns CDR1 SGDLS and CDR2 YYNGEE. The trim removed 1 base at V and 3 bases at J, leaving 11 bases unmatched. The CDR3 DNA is TGTGCCAGCAGCGTACTTTGGGGGGACAGGGCGTTCTACGAGCAGTACTTC. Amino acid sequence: CASSVLWGDRAFYEQYF.

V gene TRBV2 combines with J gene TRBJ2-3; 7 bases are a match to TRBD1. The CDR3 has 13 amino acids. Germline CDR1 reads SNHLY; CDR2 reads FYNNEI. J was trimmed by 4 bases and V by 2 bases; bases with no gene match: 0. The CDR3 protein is CASSEQGADTQYF. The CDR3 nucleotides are TGTGCCAGCAGTGAACAGGGGGCAGATACGCAGTATTTT. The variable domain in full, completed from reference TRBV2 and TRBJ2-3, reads EPEVTQTPSHQVTQMGQEVILRCVPISNHLYFYWYRQILGQKVEFLVSFYNNEISEKSEIFDDQFSVERPDGSNFTLKIRSTKLEDSAMYFCASSEQGADTQYFGPGTRLTVL.

The CDR3 DNA is TGTGCCAGCAGCTTCCTCCCCCCTGAAGAGACCCAGTACTTC. Translated, it gives CASSFLPPEETQYF. The chain has TRBV7-9 and TRBJ2-5; D unclear. Trimming removed 3 bases from V and 3 bases from J, with 11 bases in between. The CDR3 runs 14 residues. The germline V gene has CDR1 SEHNR and CDR2 FQNEAQ (reference sequence). The full variable domain, its missing parts supplied by reference TRBV7-9 and TRBJ2-5, is DTGVSQNPRHKITKRGQNVTFRCDPISEHNRLYWYRQTLGQGPEFLTYFQNEAQLEKSRLLSDRFSAERPKGSFSTLEIQRTEQGDSAMYLCASSFLPPEETQYFGPGTRLLVL.

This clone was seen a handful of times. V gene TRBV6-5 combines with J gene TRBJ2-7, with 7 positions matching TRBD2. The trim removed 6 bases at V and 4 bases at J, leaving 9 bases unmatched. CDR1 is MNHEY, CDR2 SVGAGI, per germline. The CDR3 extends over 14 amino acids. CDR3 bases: TGTGCCAGCAGACGGCTAGCGGCCTTATACGAGCAGTACTTC. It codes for CASRRLAALYEQYF.

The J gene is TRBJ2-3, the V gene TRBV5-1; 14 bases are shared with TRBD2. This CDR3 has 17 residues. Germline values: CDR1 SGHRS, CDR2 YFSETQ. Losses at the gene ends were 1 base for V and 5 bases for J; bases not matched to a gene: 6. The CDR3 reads CASSLFGTSGSIDTQYF. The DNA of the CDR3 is TGCGCCAGCAGCTTGTTCGGGACTAGCGGGAGTATAGATACGCAGTATTTT.

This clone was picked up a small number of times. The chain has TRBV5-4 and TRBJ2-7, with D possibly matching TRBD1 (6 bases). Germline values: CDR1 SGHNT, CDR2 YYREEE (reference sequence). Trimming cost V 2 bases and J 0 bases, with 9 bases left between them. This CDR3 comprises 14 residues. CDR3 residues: CASSLNRASYEQYF. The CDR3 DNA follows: TGTGCCAGCAGCTTAAACAGGGCCTCCTACGAGCAGTACTTC. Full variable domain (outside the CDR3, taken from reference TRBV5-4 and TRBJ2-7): ETGVTQSPTHLIKTRGQQVTLRCSSQSGHNTVSWYQQALGQGPQFIFQYYREEENGRGNFPPRFSGLQFPNYSSELNVNALELDDSALYLCASSLNRASYEQYFGPGTRLTVT.

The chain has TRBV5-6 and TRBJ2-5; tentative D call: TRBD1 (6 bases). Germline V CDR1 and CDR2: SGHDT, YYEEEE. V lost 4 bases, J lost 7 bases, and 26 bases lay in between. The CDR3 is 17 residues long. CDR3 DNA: TGTGCCAGCAGCCCAACCTTGACACTCAGGGGACGAGGGACCCAGTACTTC. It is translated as CASSPTLTLRGRGTQYF.

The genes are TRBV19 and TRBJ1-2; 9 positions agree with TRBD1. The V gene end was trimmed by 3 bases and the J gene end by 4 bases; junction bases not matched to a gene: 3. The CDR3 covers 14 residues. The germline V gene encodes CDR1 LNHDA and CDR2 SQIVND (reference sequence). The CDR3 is CASSIGTGPYGYTF. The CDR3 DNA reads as TGTGCCAGTAGTATCGGGACAGGGCCCTATGGCTACACCTTC.

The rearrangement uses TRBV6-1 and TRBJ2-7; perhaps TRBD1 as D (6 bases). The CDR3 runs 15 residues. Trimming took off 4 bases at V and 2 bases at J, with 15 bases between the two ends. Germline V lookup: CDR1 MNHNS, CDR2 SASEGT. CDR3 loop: CASSVQTGYTYEQYF. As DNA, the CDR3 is TGTGCCAGCAGTGTCCAGACAGGATATACCTACGAGCAGTACTTC.

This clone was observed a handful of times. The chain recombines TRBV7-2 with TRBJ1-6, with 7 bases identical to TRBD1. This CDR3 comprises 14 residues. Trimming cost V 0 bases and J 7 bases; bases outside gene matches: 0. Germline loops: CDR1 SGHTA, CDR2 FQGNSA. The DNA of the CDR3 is TGTGCCAGCAGCTTAGCAGGGGGCAATTCACCCCTCCACTTT. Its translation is CASSLAGGNSPLHF.

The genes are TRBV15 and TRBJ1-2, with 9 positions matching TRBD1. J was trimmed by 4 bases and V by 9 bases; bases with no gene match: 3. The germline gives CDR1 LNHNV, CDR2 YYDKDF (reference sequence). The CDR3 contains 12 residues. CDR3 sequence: CATGQGGYGYTF. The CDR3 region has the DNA TGTGCCACGGGACAGGGTGGCTATGGCTACACCTTC. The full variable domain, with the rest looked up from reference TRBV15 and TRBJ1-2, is DAMVIQNPRYQVTQFGKPVTLSCSQTLNHNVMYWYQQKSSQAPKLLFHYYDKDFNNEADTPDNFQSRRPNTSFCFLDIRSPGLGDTAMYLCATGQGGYGYTFGSGTRLTVV.

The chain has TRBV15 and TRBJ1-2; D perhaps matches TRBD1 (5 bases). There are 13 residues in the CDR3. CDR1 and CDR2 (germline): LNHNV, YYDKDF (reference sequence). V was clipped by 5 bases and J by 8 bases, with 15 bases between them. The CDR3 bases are TGTGCCACCAGCCCCGGGGGGGGACGGGGCTACACCTTC. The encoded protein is CATSPGGGRGYTF.

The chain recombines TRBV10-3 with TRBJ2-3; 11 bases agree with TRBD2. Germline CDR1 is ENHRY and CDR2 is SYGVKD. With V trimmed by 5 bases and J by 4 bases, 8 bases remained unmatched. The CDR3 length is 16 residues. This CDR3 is CAISRNSGRGADTQYF. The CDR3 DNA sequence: TGTGCCATCAGTCGGAATAGCGGGAGGGGGGCAGATACGCAGTATTTT.

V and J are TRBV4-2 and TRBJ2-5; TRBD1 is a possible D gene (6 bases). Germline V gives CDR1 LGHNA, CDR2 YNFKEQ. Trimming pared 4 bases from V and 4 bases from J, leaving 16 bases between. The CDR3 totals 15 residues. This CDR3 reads CASSRKIGQSETQYF. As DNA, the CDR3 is TGTGCCAGCAGCCGAAAAATAGGACAGTCAGAGACCCAGTACTTC.

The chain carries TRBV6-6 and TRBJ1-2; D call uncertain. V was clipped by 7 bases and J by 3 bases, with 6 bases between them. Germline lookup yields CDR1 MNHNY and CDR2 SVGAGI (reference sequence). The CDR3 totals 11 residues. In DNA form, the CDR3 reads TGTGCCAGCACATTAGACTATGGCTACACCTTC. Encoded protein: CASTLDYGYTF.

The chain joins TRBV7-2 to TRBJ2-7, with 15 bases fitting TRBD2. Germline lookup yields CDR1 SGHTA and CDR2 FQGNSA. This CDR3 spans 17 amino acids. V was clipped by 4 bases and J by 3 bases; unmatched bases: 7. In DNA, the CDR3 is TGTGCCAGCAGCTCGGGACTAGCGGGAGGAAGGATCTACGAGCAGTACTTC. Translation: CASSSGLAGGRIYEQYF.

Here the CDR3 reads CASSIRGLNSPLHF. CDR3 bases: TGTGCCAGTAGTATCAGGGGGTTGAATTCACCCCTCCACTTT. This sequence joins TRBV19 and TRBJ1-6, with 7 nucleotides matching TRBD1. From germline, CDR1 is LNHDA and CDR2 SQIVND (reference sequence). Losses at the gene ends were 3 bases for V and 7 bases for J; bases not matched to a gene: 3. The CDR3 covers 14 residues.

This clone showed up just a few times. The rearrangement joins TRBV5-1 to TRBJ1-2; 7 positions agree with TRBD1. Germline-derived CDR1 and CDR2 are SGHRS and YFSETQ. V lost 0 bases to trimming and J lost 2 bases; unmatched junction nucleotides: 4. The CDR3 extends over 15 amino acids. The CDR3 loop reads CASSLVGGANYGYTF. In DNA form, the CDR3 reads TGCGCCAGCAGCTTGGTAGGGGGCGCCAACTATGGCTACACCTTC.

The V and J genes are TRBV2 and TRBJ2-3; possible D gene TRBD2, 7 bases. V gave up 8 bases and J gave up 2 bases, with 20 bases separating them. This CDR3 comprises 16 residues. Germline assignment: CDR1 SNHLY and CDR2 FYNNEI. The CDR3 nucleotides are TGTGCCAGCTGGGGCCCCGAGGGGGGGAACACAGATACGCAGTATTTT. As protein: CASWGPEGGNTDTQYF.

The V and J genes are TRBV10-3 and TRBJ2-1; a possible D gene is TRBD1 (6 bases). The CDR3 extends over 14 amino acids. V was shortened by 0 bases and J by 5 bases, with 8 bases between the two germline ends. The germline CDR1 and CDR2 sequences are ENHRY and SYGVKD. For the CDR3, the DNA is TGTGCCATCAGTGAGTCCGGGACAAACAATGAGCAGTTCTTC. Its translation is CAISESGTNNEQFF.

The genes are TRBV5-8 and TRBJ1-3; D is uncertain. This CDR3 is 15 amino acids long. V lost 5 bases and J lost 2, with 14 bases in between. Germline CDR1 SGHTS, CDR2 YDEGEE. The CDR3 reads CASSFQGSAGNTIYF. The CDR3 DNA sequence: TGTGCCAGCAGTTTTCAAGGGAGCGCTGGAAACACCATATATTTT.

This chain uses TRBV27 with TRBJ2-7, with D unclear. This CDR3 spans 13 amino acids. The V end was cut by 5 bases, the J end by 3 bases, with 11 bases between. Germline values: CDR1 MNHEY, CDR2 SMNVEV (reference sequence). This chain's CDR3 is CASSEPENYEQYF. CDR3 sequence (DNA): TGTGCCAGCAGTGAACCGGAGAACTACGAGCAGTACTTC.